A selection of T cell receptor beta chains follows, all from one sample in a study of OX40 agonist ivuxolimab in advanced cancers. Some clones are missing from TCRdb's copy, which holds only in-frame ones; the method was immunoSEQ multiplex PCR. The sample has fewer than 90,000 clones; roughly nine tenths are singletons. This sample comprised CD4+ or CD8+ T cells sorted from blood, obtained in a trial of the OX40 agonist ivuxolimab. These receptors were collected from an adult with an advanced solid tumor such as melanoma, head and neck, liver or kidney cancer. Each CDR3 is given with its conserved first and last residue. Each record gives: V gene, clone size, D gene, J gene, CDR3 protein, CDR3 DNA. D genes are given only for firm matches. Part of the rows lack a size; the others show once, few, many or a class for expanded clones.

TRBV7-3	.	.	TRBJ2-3	CASSYSTSPDTQYF	TGTGCCAGCAGCTACAGCACTAGTCCAGATACGCAGTATTTT
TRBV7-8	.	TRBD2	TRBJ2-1	CASSSPGLAVGQFF	TGTGCCAGCAGCTCCCCGGGACTAGCGGTCGGCCAGTTCTTC
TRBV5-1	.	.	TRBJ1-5	CASSMGPWDQPQHF	TGCGCCAGCAGCATGGGCCCCTGGGATCAGCCCCAGCATTTT
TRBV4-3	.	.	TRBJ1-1	CASSLSERSTEAFF	TGCGCCAGCAGCCTATCAGAAAGGAGCACTGAAGCTTTCTTT
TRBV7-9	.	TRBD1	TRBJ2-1	CASSADRGSEQFF	TGTGCCAGCAGCGCGGACAGGGGGAGCGAGCAGTTCTTC
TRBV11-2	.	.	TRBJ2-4	CASSSTVLAKNIQYF	TGTGCCAGCAGCTCGACAGTCCTAGCCAAAAACATTCAGTACTTC
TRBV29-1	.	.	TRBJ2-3	CSVGRDTDTQYF	TGCAGCGTTGGGAGAGACACAGATACGCAGTATTTT
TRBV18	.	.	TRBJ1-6	CASSPVGAQSIGYNSPLHF	TGTGCCAGCTCACCAGTGGGGGCGCAAAGCATCGGCTATAATTCACCCCTCCACTTT
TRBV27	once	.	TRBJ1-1	CASSSRVMNTEAFF	TGTGCCAGCAGTTCTCGTGTTATGAACACTGAAGCTTTCTTT
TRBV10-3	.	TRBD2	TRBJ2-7	CAISEGLATSYEQYF	TGTGCCATCAGTGAGGGACTAGCGACCTCCTACGAGCAGTACTTC
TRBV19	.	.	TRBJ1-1	CASSPRATGRDTEAFF	TGTGCCAGTAGTCCTCGCGCGACAGGAAGAGACACTGAAGCTTTCTTT
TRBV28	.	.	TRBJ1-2	CASSSSGLGYGYTF	TGTGCCAGCAGTTCATCTGGACTGGGGTATGGCTACACCTTC
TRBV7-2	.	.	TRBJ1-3	CASSPGGNTIYF	TGTGCCAGCAGCCCGGGGGGTAACACCATATATTTT
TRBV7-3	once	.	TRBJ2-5	CASSAGFQETQYF	TGTGCCAGCAGCGCCGGGTTCCAAGAGACCCAGTACTTC
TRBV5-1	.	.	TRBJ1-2	CASSLDLGGYTF	TGCGCCAGCAGCTTGGATCTCGGTGGCTACACCTTC
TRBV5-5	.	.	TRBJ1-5	CASSLNPESNQPQHF	TGTGCCAGCAGCTTGAATCCCGAATCCAATCAGCCCCAGCATTTT
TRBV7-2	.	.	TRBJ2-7	CASSKQGKGGEQYF	TGTGCCAGCAGCAAACAGGGGAAGGGGGGCGAGCAGTACTTC
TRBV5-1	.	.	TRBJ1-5	CASSLNSDGGPQHF	TGCGCCAGCAGCTTAAACAGTGACGGCGGGCCCCAGCATTTT
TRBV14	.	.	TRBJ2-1	CASSQVVGEQFF	TGTGCCAGCAGCCAGGTAGTTGGTGAGCAGTTCTTC
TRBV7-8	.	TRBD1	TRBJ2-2	CASSPRTGMDPGELFF	TGTGCCAGCAGCCCTAGGACAGGGATGGATCCCGGGGAGCTGTTTTTT
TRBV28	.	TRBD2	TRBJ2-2	CASKPRGGESTGELFF	TGTGCCAGCAAACCCCGGGGGGGAGAGAGCACCGGGGAGCTGTTTTTT
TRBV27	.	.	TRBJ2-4	CASSGWPGLAKNIQYF	TGTGCCAGCAGTGGGTGGCCCGGTCTAGCCAAAAACATTCAGTACTTC
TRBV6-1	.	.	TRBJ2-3	CASSDAGLPVTDTQYF	TGTGCCAGCAGTGATGCGGGACTGCCTGTCACAGATACGCAGTATTTT
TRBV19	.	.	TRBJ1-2	CASSIFTPADYGYTF	TGTGCCAGTAGTATCTTTACTCCCGCGGACTATGGCTACACCTTC
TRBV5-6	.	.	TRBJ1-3	CASSLYYLGNTIYF	TGTGCCAGCAGCTTGTACTACCTTGGAAACACCATATATTTT
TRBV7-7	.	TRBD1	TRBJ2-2	CASSLEERDRGYTGELFF	TGTGCTAGCAGCTTAGAGGAGCGGGACAGGGGATACACCGGGGAGCTGTTTTTT
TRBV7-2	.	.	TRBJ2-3	CASRPGRGGTDTQYF	TGTGCCAGCAGACCGGGGCGGGGTGGCACAGATACGCAGTATTTT
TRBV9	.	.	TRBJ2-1	CASSVAVGRSYLNEQFF	TGTGCCAGCAGCGTAGCTGTCGGCCGCTCGTACCTTAATGAGCAGTTCTTC